Below, 9 T cell receptor beta chains from the same sample are listed, as sequenced in a study of identical twins. TCRdb passed the 5' RACE reads through MiXCR, listing each CDR3 protein once. Of some 260,000 distinct CDR3 sequences in the sample, about 14% are singletons; the top ten hold 8.8%. Sequencing was performed on memory (CD45RO+) T cells sorted from blood. The receptors here all came from a young woman in good health.

This clonotype was seen just once. The rearrangement uses TRBV7-9 and TRBJ1-1, with TRBD1 matching 8 bases. The CDR3 sequence is 15 residues long. Germline CDR1 SEHNR, CDR2 FQNEAQ (reference sequence). Trimming took 5 bases from V and 6 from J; bases not matched to a gene: 11. The CDR3 is CASSGRQGKGAEAFF. CDR3 sequence (DNA): TGTGCCAGCAGCGGTAGACAGGGGAAAGGCGCTGAAGCTTTCTTT. The whole variable domain, filled in from reference TRBV7-9 and TRBJ1-1, reads DTGVSQNPRHKITKRGQNVTFRCDPISEHNRLYWYRQTLGQGPEFLTYFQNEAQLEKSRLLSDRFSAERPKGSFSTLEIQRTEQGDSAMYLCASSGRQGKGAEAFFGQGTRLTVV.

The sample holds a few counts of this clonotype. The chain couples TRBV12-3 or TRBV12-4 to TRBJ1-6; 9 bases agree with TRBD1. CDR3 size: 15 residues. Trimming took 5 bases from V and 8 from J; bases not matched to a gene: 7. CDR3 coding DNA: TGTGCCAGCAGTAACAGGGGGCAAGGGGATTCACCCCTCCACTTT. Protein product: CASSNRGQGDSPLHF.

This clonotype was counted ten times or more. This chain joins TRBV2 and TRBJ2-7; 8 bases map to TRBD2. The CDR3 spans 15 residues. With 7 bases clipped from V and 2 bases from J, the junction kept 10 bases outside the gene matches. CDR1 SNHLY and CDR2 FYNNEI come from the germline V gene. The CDR3 is CASINPTSGPYEQYF. The CDR3 coding sequence is TGTGCCAGCATTAACCCAACTAGCGGACCCTACGAGCAGTACTTC.

This clonotype was seen at least ten times. This chain uses TRBV20-1 with TRBJ2-3; weak D call: TRBD1 (5 bases). The length of the CDR3 is 12 residues. Per germline, CDR1 DFQATT and CDR2 SNEGSKA (reference sequence). Trimming removed 8 bases at V and 4 bases at J, with 13 bases between. In DNA, the CDR3 is TGCAGTCGATTAGGGGTTTCAGATACGCAGTATTTT. Protein: CSRLGVSDTQYF.

This clonotype was seen more than once but under ten times. V is TRBV3-1 and J is TRBJ2-7, with 12 nucleotides matching TRBD2. Looked up from germline, CDR1 is LGHDT and CDR2 is YNNKEL (reference sequence). This CDR3 comprises 15 residues. With V trimmed by 4 bases and J by 3 bases, 4 bases remained unmatched. CDR3 residues: CASSPSGRAGYEQYF. The DNA of the CDR3 is TGTGCCAGCAGCCCTAGCGGGAGGGCCGGCTACGAGCAGTACTTC.

The V gene is TRBV9, the J gene TRBJ1-1, with D uncertain. Germline assignment: CDR1 SGDLS and CDR2 YYNGEE. CDR3 length: 14 amino acids. Trimming shortened V by 0 bases and J by 2 bases, and 8 bases separated the two germline ends. In DNA form, the CDR3 reads TGTGCCAGCAGCGTAGCTACACATAACACTGAAGCTTTCTTT. Translation gives CASSVATHNTEAFF. Full variable domain (remainder filled in from reference TRBV9 and TRBJ1-1): DSGVTQTPKHLITATGQRVTLRCSPRSGDLSVYWYQQSLDQGLQFLIQYYNGEERAKGNILERFSAQQFPDLHSELNLSSLELGDSALYFCASSVATHNTEAFFGQGTRLTVV.

The chain couples TRBV6-5 to TRBJ2-7; a weak D match, TRBD2 (5 bases). Germline V lookup: CDR1 MNHEY, CDR2 SVGAGI. The CDR3 totals 12 residues. The V gene lost 8 bases and the J gene lost 0 bases, with 8 bases spanning the gap. As DNA, the CDR3 is TGTGCCAGCGGAGGAGTCTCCTACGAGCAGTACTTC. Its translation is CASGGVSYEQYF.

This clonotype has more than one count but fewer than ten. The rearrangement joins TRBV6-5 to TRBJ2-1; the match to TRBD1 covers 8 bases. Germline CDR1 is MNHEY and CDR2 is SVGAGI. This CDR3 spans 15 amino acids. The trim removed 4 bases at V and 6 bases at J, leaving 8 bases unmatched. CDR3 in amino acids: CASSLGQGAVNEQFF. The CDR3 DNA follows: TGTGCCAGCAGTTTGGGTCAGGGGGCGGTCAATGAGCAGTTCTTC.

This clonotype has more than one count but fewer than ten. In DNA form, the CDR3 reads TGTGCCAGCAGTTACTCCCCTCTGGGGGCCCTCAGTTACGAGCAGTACTTC. Its translation: CASSYSPLGALSYEQYF. The gene calls are TRBV6-5 and TRBJ2-7; a weak D match, TRBD1 (6 bases). The germline gives CDR1 MNHEY, CDR2 SVGAGI. The CDR3 has 17 residues. Trimming took 0 bases from V and 4 from J, leaving 19 bases between them.